The rows below give T cell receptor beta chains drawn from one sample of a study of shared clonotypes between healthy human individuals. Here immunoSEQ multiplex PCR was the method, and the copy in TCRdb shows in-frame clones only, minus some. Among about 1.5 million clones listed, roughly 96% were seen once. The material sequenced was naive CD4+ T cells sorted from blood. These receptor sequences come from a man between 25 and 39 years old in good health. CDR3s include the opening cysteine and the closing phenylalanine or tryptophan. Each record gives: CDR3 length, J gene, clone size, D gene, V gene, CDR3 protein, CDR3 DNA. The D gene is left open where the match is weak. Rows may omit the clone size; those that give it use once, few, many or a size class.

length: 13
J: TRBJ1-4
size: -
D: -
V: TRBV5-1
CDR3: CASSTGPNEKLFF
DNA: TGCGCCAGCAGCACAGGGCCTAATGAAAAACTGTTTTTT

length: 16
J: TRBJ2-3
size: -
D: -
V: TRBV28
CDR3: CASSLFGGVGTDTQYF
DNA: TGTGCCAGCAGTTTATTTGGGGGCGTCGGCACAGATACGCAGTATTTT

length: 15
J: TRBJ2-1
size: -
D: TRBD2
V: TRBV4-2
CDR3: CASSGQRGGYNEQFF
DNA: TGTGCCAGCAGCGGCCAGCGGGGTGGTTACAATGAGCAGTTCTTC

length: 16
J: TRBJ2-2
size: -
D: TRBD1
V: TRBV7-8
CDR3: CASSLSRGTNTGELFF
DNA: TGTGCCAGCAGCTTAAGCAGGGGGACGAACACCGGGGAGCTGTTTTTT

length: 14
J: TRBJ1-2
size: -
D: -
V: TRBV7-2
CDR3: CASSLVSQSYGYTF
DNA: TGTGCCAGCAGCTTAGTGTCCCAGTCCTATGGCTACACCTTC

length: 19
J: TRBJ2-2
size: -
D: TRBD1
V: TRBV11-2
CDR3: CASSLDLTGAVLNTGELFF
DNA: TGTGCCAGCAGCTTAGATTTGACAGGGGCTGTGTTGAATACCGGGGAGCTGTTTTTT

length: 14
J: TRBJ2-7
size: -
D: -
V: TRBV9
CDR3: CASSVGVTTYEQYF
DNA: TGTGCCAGCAGCGTAGGGGTTACTACCTACGAGCAGTACTTC

length: 15
J: TRBJ1-1
size: -
D: -
V: TRBV5-4
CDR3: CASSLGGYMNTEAFF
DNA: TGTGCCAGCAGCTTGGGTGGGTACATGAACACTGAAGCTTTCTTT

length: 13
J: TRBJ1-5
size: -
D: -
V: TRBV6-1
CDR3: CASSSGVGQPQHF
DNA: TGTGCCAGCAGCTCAGGGGTGGGACAGCCCCAGCATTTT

length: 14
J: TRBJ2-7
size: -
D: -
V: TRBV5-1
CDR3: CASSPVAGRYEQYF
DNA: TGCGCCAGCAGCCCGGTGGCCGGGCGCTACGAGCAGTACTTC

length: 18
J: TRBJ2-3
size: -
D: TRBD2
V: TRBV28
CDR3: CASSSGTSGRGFTDTQYF
DNA: TGTGCCAGCAGTTCCGGGACTAGCGGGAGAGGGTTTACAGATACGCAGTATTTT

length: 15
J: TRBJ2-1
size: -
D: TRBD2
V: TRBV25-1
CDR3: CASSEGTSAYNEQFF
DNA: TGTGCCAGCAGTGAAGGGACTAGTGCTTACAATGAGCAGTTCTTC

length: 16
J: TRBJ2-2
size: -
D: -
V: TRBV7-3
CDR3: CASSDLGRDRTGELFF
DNA: TGTGCCAGCAGCGATTTGGGCAGGGATCGTACCGGGGAGCTGTTTTTT

length: 14
J: TRBJ2-7
size: once
D: TRBD1
V: TRBV5-1
CDR3: CASTWDDRGGEQYF
DNA: TGCGCCAGCACATGGGACGACAGGGGCGGCGAGCAGTACTTC